This TCR beta chain was recorded in a study of blood T cell repertoires in COVID-19. Germline V gene lookup returns CDR1 MNHEY and CDR2 SVGEGT. Trimming at V came to 3 bases and at J to 5 bases, leaving 14 bases not matched to a gene. This CDR3 spans 17 amino acids. Profiling relied on immunoSEQ multiplex PCR, and the TCRdb table lists in-frame clones only, not all of them. The data contain just over 650,000 clones, approximately 90% of them singletons. This clone was picked up one time. This chain joins TRBV6-2 or TRBV6-3 and TRBJ1-1; TRBD1 aligns across 8 bases. The TCR sequence derives from a woman aged 18-29 years with acute or convalescent COVID-19. Sequenced material: peripheral blood. The DNA for the CDR3 is TGTGCCAGCAGTTATCCGACATGGGCAGGGGGCAATACTGAAGCTTTCTTT. Translation: CASSYPTWAGGNTEAFF.